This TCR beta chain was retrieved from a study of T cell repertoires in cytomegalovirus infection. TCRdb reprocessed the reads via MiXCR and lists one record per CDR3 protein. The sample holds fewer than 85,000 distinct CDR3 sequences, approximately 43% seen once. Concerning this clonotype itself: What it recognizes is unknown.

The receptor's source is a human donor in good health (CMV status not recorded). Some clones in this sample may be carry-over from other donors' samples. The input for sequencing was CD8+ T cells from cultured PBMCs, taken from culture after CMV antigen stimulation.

CDR3 nucleotides: TGTGCCAGCAGTCCGAGCCGGTGGGAGCAGTTCTTC. Protein product: CASSPSRWEQFF. V usage is TRBV6-6 and J usage is TRBJ2-1; unclear D gene. The CDR3 spans 12 residues. The V end lost 5 bases, the J end lost 10 bases, and 12 bases lay between the germline ends. CDR1 and CDR2 from the germline V gene are MNHNY and SVGAGI (reference sequence).